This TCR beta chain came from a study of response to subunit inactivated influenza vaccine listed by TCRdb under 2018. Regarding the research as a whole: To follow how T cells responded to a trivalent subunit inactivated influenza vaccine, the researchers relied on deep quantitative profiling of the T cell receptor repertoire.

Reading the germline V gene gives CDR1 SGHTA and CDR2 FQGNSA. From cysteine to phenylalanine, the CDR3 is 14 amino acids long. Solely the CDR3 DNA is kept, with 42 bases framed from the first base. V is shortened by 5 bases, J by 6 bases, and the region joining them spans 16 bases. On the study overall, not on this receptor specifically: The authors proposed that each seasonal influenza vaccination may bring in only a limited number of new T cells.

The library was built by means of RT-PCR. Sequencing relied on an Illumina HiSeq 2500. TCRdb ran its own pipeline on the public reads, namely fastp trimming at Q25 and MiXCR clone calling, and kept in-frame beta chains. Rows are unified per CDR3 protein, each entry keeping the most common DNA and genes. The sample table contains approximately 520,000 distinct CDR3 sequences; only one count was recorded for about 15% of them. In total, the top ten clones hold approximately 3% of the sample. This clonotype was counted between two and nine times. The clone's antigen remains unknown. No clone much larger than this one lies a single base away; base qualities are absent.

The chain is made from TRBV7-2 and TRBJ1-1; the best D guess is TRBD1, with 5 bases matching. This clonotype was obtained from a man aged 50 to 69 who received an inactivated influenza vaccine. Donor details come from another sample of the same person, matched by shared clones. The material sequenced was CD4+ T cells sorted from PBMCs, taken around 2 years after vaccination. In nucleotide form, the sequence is TGTGCCAGCAGCCAACGTCGGGGGGAGGCTGAAGCTTTCTTT. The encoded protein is CASSQRRGEAEAFF.